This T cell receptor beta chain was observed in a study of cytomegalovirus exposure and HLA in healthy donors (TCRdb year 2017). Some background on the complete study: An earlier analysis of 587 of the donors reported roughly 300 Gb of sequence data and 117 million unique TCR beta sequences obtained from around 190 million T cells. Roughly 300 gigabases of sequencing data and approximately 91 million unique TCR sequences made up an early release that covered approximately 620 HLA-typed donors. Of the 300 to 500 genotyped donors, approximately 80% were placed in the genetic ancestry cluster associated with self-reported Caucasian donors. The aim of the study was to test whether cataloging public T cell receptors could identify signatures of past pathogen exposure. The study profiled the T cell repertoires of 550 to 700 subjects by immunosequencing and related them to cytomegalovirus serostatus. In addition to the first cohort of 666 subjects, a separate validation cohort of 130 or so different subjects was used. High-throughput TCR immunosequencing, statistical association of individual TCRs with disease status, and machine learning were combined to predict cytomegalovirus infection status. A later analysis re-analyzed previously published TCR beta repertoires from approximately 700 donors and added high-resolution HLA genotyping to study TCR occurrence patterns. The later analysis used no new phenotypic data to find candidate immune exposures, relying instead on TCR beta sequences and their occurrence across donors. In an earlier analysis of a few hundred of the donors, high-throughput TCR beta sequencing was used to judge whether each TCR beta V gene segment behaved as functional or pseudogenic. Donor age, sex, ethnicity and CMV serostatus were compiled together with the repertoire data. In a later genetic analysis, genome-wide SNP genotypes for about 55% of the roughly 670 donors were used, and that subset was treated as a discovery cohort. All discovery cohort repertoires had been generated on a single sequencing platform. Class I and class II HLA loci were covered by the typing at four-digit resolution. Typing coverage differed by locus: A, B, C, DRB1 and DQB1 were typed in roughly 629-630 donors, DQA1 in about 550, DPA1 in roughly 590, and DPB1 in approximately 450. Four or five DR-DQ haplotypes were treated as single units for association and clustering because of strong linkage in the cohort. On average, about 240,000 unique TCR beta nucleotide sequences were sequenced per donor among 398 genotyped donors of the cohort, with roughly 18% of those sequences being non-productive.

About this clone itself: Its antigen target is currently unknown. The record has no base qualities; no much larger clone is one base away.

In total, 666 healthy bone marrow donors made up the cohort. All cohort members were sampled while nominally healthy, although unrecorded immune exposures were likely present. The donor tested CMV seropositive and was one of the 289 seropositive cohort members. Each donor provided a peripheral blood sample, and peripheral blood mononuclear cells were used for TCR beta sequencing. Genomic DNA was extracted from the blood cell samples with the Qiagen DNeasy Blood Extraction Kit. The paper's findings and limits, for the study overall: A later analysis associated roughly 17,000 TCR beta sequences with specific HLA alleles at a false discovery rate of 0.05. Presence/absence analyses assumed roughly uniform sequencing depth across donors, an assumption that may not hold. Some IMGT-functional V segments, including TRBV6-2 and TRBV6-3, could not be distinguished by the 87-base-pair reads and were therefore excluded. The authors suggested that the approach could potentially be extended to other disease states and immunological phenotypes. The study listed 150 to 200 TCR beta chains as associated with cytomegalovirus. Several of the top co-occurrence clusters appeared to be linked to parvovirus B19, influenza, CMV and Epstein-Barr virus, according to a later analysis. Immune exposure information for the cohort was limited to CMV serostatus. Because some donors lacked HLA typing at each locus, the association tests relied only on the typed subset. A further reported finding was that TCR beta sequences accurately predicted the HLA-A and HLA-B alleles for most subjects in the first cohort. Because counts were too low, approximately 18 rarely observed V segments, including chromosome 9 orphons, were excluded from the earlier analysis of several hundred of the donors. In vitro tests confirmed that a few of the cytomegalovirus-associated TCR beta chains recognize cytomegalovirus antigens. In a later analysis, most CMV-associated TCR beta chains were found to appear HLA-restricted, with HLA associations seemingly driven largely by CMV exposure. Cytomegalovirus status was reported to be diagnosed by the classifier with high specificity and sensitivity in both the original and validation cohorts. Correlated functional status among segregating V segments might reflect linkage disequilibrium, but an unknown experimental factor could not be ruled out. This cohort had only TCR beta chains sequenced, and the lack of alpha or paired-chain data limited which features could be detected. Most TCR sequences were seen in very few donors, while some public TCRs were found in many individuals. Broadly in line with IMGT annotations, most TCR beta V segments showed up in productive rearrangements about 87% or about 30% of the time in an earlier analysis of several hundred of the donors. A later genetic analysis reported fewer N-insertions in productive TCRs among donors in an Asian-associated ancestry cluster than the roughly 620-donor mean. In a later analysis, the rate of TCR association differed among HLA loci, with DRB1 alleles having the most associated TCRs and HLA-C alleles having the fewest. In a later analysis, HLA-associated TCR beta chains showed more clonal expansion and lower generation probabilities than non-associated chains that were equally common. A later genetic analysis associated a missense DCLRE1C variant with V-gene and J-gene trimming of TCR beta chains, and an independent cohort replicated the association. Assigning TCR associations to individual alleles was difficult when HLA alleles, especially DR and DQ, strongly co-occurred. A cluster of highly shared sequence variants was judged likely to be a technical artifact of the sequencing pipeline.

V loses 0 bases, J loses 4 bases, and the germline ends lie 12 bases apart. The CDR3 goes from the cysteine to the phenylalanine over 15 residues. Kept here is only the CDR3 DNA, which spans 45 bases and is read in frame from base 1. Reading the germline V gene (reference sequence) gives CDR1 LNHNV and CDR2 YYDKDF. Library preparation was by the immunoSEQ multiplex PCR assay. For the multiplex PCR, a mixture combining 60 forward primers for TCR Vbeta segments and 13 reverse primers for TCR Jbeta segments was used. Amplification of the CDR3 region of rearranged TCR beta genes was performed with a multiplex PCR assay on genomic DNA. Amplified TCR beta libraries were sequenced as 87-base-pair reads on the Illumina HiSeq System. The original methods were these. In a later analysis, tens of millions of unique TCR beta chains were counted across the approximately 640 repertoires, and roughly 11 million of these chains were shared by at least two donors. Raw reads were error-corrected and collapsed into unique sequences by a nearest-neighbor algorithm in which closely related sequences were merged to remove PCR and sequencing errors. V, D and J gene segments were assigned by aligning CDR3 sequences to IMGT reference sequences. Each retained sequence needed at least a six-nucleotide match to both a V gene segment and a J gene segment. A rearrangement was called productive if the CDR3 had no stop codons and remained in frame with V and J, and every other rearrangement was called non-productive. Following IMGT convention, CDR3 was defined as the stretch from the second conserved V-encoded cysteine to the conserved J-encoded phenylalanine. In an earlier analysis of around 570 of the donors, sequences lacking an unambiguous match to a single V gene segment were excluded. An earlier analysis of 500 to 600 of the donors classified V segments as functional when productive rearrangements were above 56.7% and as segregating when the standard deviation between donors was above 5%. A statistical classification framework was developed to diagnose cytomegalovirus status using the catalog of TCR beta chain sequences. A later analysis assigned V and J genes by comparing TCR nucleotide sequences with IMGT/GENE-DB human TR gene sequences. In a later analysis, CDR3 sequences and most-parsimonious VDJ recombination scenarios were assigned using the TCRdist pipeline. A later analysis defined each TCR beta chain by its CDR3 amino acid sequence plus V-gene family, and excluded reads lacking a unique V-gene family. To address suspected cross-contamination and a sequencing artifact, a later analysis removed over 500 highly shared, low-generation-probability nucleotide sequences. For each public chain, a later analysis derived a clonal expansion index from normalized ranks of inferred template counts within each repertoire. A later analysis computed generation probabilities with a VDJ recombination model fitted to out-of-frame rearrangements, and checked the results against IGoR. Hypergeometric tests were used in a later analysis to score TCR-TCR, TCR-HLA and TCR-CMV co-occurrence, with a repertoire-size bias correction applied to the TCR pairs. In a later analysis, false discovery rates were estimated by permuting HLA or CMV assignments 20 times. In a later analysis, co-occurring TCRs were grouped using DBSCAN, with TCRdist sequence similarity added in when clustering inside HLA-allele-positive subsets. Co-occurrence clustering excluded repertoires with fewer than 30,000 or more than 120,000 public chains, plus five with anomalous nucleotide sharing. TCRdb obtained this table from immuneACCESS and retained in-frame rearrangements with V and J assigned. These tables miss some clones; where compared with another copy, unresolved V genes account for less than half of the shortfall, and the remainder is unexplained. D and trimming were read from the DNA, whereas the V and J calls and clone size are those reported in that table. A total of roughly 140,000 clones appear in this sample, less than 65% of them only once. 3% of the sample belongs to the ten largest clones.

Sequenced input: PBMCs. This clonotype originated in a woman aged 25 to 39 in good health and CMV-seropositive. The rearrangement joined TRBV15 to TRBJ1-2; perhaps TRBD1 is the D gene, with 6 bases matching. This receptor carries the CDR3 CATSRDLTGRYGYTF. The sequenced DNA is TGTGCCACCAGCAGAGATTTAACAGGGCGCTATGGCTACACCTTC.